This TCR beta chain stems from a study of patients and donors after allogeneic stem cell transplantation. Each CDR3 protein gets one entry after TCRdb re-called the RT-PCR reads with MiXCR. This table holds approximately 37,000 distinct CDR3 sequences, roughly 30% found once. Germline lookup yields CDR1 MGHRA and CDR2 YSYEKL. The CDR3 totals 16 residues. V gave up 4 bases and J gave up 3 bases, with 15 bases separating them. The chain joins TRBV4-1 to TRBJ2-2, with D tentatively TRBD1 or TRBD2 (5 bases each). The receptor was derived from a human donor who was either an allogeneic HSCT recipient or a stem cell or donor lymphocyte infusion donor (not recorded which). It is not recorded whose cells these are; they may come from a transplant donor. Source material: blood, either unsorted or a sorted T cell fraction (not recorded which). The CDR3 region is CASSPLSGAYTGELFF. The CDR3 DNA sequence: TGCGCCAGCAGCCCATTATCCGGGGCCTACACCGGGGAGCTGTTTTTT.